This record looks at one T cell receptor beta chain sequence and its context. This sample was included in a study of blood T cell repertoires in COVID-19. As for the study in general: COVID-19 samples from acute and convalescent phases originated in the United States, Italy and Spain. The cDNA or gDNA used as material had been derived from T cells, B-cell-depleted T cells, or PBMCs.

The CDR3 covers 15 residues. CDR1 is MNHEY, CDR2 SVGAGI, per germline. Deletions cut 6 bases from V and 1 base from J, with 13 bases between. Source study methods: Estimation of nucleated cell counts relied on the amplification of reference gene primers. Sequenced by immunoSEQ multiplex PCR; TCRdb stores in-frame clones only, minus some. V and J calls and clone size are as listed in that table; D and trimming were resolved from the DNA. The table includes 200,000 to 250,000 clones, roughly 87% detected once. The rearrangement joins TRBV6-5 to TRBJ1-3, with unresolved D. This TCR came from a man between 35 and 55 years old with active or convalescent COVID-19. Sequences were obtained from peripheral blood. The CDR3 coding sequence is TGTGCCAGCAGCCTACAGTATCCATCTGGAAACACCATATATTTT. It is translated as CASSLQYPSGNTIYF.